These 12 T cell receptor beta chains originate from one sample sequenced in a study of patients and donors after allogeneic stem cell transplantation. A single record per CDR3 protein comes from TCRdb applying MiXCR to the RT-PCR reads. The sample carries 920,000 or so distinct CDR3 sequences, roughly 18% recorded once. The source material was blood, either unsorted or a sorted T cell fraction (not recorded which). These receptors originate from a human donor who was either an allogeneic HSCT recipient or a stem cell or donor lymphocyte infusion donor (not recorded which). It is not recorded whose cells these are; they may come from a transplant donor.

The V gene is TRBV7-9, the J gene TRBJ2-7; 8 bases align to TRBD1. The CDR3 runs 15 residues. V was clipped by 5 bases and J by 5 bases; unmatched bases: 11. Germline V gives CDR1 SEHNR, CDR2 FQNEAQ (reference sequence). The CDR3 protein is CASSKPGQEIHEQYF. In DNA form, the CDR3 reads TGTGCCAGCAGCAAACCGGGACAGGAAATTCACGAGCAGTACTTC.

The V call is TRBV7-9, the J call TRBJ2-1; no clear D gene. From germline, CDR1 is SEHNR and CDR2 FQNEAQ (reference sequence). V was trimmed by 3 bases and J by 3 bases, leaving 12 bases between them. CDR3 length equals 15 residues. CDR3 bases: TGTGCCAGCAGCTTCGATAATAGACGCTACAATGAGCAGTTCTTC. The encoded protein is CASSFDNRRYNEQFF.

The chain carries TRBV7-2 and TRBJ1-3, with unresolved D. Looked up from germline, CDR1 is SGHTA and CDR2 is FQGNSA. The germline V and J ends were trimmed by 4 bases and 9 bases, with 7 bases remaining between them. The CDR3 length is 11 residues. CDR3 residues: CASSSLTTIYF. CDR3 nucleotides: TGTGCCAGCAGCTCATTAACCACCATATATTTT.

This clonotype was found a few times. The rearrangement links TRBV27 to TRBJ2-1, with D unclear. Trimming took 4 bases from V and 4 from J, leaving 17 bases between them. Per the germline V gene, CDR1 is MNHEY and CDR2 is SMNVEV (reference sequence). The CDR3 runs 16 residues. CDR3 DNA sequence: TGTGCCAGCAGTTCCCTAAATCTGCCCGGGTACAATGAGCAGTTCTTC. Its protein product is CASSSLNLPGYNEQFF.

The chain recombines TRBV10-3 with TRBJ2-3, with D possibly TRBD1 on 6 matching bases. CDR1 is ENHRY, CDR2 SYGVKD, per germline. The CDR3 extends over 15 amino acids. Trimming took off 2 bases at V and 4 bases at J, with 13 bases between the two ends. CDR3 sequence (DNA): TGTGCCATCAGTGAGGGCAGGGGAACGGCAGATACGCAGTATTTT. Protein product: CAISEGRGTADTQYF.

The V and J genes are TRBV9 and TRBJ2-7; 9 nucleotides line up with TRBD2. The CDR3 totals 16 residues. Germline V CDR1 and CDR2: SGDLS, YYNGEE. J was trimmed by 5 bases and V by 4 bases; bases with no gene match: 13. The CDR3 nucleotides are TGTGCCAGCAGCCCCCGGGGTAGCGGGAGACTTGACGAGCAGTACTTC. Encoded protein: CASSPRGSGRLDEQYF.

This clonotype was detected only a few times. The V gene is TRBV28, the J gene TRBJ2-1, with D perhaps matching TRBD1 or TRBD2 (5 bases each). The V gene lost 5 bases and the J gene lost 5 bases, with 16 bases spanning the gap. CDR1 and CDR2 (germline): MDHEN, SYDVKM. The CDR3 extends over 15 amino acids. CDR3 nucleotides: TGTGCCAGCAGTCCCGTGAGGGGTTCGAACAATGAGCAGTTCTTC. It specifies CASSPVRGSNNEQFF.

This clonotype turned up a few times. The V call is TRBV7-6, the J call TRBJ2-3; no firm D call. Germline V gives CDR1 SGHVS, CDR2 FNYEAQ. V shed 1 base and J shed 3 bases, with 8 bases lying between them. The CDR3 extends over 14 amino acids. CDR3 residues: CASSLVVGTDTQYF. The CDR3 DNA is TGTGCCAGCAGCTTAGTCGTGGGGACAGATACGCAGTATTTT. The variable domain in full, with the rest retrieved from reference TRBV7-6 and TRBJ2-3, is GAGVSQSPRYKVTKRGQDVALRCDPISGHVSLYWYRQALGQGPEFLTYFNYEAQQDKSGLPNDRFSAERPEGSISTLTIQRTEQRDSAMYRCASSLVVGTDTQYFGPGTRLTVL.

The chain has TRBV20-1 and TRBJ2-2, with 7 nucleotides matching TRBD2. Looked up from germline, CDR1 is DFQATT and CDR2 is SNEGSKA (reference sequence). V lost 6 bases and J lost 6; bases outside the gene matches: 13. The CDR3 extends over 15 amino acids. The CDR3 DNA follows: TGCAGTGCAACTCGGCCAGCGGGAATTTCCGGGGAGCTGTTTTTT. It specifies CSATRPAGISGELFF.

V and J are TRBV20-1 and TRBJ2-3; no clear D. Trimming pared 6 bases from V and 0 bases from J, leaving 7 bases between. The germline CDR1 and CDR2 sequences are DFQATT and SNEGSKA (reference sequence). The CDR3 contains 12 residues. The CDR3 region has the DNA TGCAGTGCGGCTTTGAGCACAGATACGCAGTATTTT. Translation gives CSAALSTDTQYF.

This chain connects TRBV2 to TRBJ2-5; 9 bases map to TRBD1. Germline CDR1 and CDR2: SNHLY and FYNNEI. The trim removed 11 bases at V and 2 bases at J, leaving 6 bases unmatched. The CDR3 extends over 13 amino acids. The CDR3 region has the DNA TGTGCCGGGGACAGGGATGATCAAGAGACCCAGTACTTC. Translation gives CAGDRDDQETQYF.

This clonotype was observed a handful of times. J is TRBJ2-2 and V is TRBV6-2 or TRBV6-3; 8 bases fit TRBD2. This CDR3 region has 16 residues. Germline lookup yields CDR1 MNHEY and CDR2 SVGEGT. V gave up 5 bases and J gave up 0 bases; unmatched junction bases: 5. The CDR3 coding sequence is TGTGCCAGCAGTCGCACTAGCGGAACGAACACCGGGGAGCTGTTTTTT. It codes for CASSRTSGTNTGELFF.